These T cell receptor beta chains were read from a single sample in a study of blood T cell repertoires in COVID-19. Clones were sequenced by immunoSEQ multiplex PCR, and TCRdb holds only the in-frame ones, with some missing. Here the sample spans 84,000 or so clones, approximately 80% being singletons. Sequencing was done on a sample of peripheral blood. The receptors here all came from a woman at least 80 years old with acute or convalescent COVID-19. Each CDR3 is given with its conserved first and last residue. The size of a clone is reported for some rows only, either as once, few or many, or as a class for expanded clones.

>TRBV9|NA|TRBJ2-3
CASSVSGGGRDTQYF
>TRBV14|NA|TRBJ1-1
CASSQGQGWNTEAFF
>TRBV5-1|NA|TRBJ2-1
CASSFGGYNEQFF
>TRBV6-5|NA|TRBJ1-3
CASSYSTGTGNTIYF
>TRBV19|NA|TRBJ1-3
CASSMPRAISGNTIYF
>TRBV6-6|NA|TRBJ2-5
CASSVQGAETQYF
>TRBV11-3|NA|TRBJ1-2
CASSPSPRDGYTF
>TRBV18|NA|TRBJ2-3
CASSKSGVSTDTQYF
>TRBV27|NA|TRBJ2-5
CASSRISGVGTSRTQETQYF
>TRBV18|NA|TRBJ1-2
CASSPPRAGVGYTF
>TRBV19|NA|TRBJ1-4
CASTREEDRGSKKLFF
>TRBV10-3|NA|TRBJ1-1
CAISESRVANTEAFF
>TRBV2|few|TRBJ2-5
CASRGGEGETQYF
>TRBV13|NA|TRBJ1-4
CASSLRGTDTNEKLFF
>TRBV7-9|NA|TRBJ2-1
CASSLLGGADNEQFF
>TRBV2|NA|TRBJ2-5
CASSVPGTVHQETQYF
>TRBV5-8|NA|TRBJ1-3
CASSLRGYGNTIYF
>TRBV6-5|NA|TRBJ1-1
CATTAGGDTEAFF
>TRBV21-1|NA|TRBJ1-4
CASSRGGRGREKLFF
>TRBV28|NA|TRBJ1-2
CASSFPGQGDYGYTF
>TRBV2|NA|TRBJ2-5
CASSGGSSQETQYF
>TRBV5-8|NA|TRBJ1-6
CASSLEQGYNSPLHF
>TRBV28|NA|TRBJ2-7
CASSSPGQPPYEQYF
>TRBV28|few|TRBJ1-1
CASTRPGGGNTEAFF
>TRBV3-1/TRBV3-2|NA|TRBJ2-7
CASSQSGQPSYEQYF
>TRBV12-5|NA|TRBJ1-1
CASGFEGTNTEAFF
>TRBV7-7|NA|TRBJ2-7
CASSLAPPGQVAYEQYF
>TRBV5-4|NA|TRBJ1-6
CASSLAGNYNSPLHF
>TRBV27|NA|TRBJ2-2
CASSPLGQGPYTGELFF
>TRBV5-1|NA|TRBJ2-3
CASSFSSGVGTDTQYF
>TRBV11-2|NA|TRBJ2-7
CASSVDPRGEQYF
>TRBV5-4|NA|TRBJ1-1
CASSISGTGSRRAFF
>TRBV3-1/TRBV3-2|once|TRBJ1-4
CASSSGQGGEKLFF
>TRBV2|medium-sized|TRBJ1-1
CASSLSGNTEAFF
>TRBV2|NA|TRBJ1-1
CASSEAPLWGVNTEAFF
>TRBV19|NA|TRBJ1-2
CASKNAQLGDGYTF
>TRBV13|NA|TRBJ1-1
CASSSKAGTEAFF